The following is a T cell receptor (beta chain) sequence with its context. Its antigen is currently not known. A junction boundary mismatches the germline segment, possibly from a read error. These data belong to a study of response to subunit inactivated influenza vaccine (dated by TCRdb to the late 2010s). About the investigation overall: The study used deep quantitative T cell receptor repertoire profiling to track responses to a trivalent subunit inactivated influenza vaccine.

To prepare the library, RT-PCR was applied. The data were produced on an Illumina HiSeq 2500. TCRdb's own reprocessing of the public reads used fastp at Q25 and MiXCR and kept productive beta chains. Records with the same CDR3 protein are collapsed into one entry carrying the most frequent genes and DNA. This sample holds more than 450,000 distinct CDR3 sequences; approximately 12% were observed only once. Jointly, the top ten make up 10% to 13% of the sample. Results the study describes overall, beyond this receptor: According to the authors, only a limited number of new T cells may be recruited by each seasonal influenza vaccination.

The germline V gene (reference sequence) gives CDR1 as MNHEY and CDR2 as SMNVEV. The CDR3 holds 14 amino acids from the cysteine to the phenylalanine. Solely the CDR3 DNA is kept, with 42 bases framed from the first base. The TCR was taken from a man aged 50 or older who received an inactivated influenza vaccine. Donor details come from another sample of the same person, matched by shared clones. The input for sequencing was PBMCs from blood, taken on the day of vaccination. The chain couples TRBV27 to TRBJ1-2; the D gene is possibly TRBD1, with 6 bases matching. The CDR3 region: CASSLGTPNYGYTF. At the DNA level, the sequence is TGTGCAAGCAGTTTGGGGACACCCAACTATGGCTACACCTTC.